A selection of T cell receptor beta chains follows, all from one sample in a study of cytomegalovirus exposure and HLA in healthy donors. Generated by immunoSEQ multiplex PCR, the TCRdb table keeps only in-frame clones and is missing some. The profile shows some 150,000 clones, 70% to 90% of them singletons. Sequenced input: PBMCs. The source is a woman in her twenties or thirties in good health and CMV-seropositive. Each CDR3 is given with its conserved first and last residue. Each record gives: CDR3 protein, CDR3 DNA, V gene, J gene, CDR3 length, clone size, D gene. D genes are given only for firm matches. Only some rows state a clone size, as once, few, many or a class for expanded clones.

CDR3 protein: CASSILSDQPQHF; CDR3 DNA: TGTGCCAGTAGTATATTAAGCGATCAGCCCCAGCATTTT; V gene: TRBV19; J gene: TRBJ1-5; CDR3 length: 13; clone size: NA; D gene: NA
CDR3 protein: CASSLSQASGSTDTQYF; CDR3 DNA: TGTGCCAGCAGCCTCTCGCAGGCTAGCGGTAGCACAGATACGCAGTATTTT; V gene: TRBV4-2; J gene: TRBJ2-3; CDR3 length: 17; clone size: NA; D gene: TRBD2
CDR3 protein: CASSLGTGQGDGYTF; CDR3 DNA: TGTGCCAGCAGCCTGGGGACAGGGCAAGGAGATGGCTACACCTTC; V gene: TRBV27; J gene: TRBJ1-2; CDR3 length: 15; clone size: NA; D gene: TRBD1
CDR3 protein: CASSLGGRAEDGYTF; CDR3 DNA: TGTGCCAGCAGCTTGGGTGGGAGGGCGGAAGATGGCTACACCTTC; V gene: TRBV5-6; J gene: TRBJ1-2; CDR3 length: 15; clone size: few; D gene: NA
CDR3 protein: CASSPAGSDTQYF; CDR3 DNA: TGTGCCAGCTCACCAGCAGGCTCAGATACGCAGTATTTT; V gene: TRBV18; J gene: TRBJ2-3; CDR3 length: 13; clone size: NA; D gene: NA
CDR3 protein: CASSYWGASGGYEQFF; CDR3 DNA: TGTGCCAGCTCATACTGGGGGGCTAGCGGGGGGTACGAGCAGTTCTTC; V gene: TRBV19; J gene: TRBJ2-1; CDR3 length: 16; clone size: NA; D gene: TRBD2
CDR3 protein: CASPSGTGTEAFF; CDR3 DNA: TGTGCCTCCCCCTCCGGGACAGGGACTGAAGCTTTCTTT; V gene: TRBV7-9; J gene: TRBJ1-1; CDR3 length: 13; clone size: NA; D gene: TRBD1
CDR3 protein: CASSVTGSSYNEQFF; CDR3 DNA: TGTGCCAGCAGCGTGACAGGGAGCTCCTACAATGAGCAGTTCTTC; V gene: TRBV9; J gene: TRBJ2-1; CDR3 length: 15; clone size: NA; D gene: TRBD1
CDR3 protein: CASRTGTSPARSGANVLTF; CDR3 DNA: TGTGCCAGCAGAACCGGGACTAGTCCCGCCCGCTCTGGGGCCAACGTCCTGACTTTC; V gene: TRBV27; J gene: TRBJ2-6; CDR3 length: 19; clone size: NA; D gene: TRBD2
CDR3 protein: CASSLRPAYRYGYTF; CDR3 DNA: TGCGCCAGCAGCTTGAGGCCAGCGTACCGCTATGGCTACACCTTC; V gene: TRBV5-1; J gene: TRBJ1-2; CDR3 length: 15; clone size: NA; D gene: NA
CDR3 protein: CARRDFYEQYF; CDR3 DNA: TGTGCCCGAAGGGACTTCTACGAGCAGTACTTC; V gene: TRBV30; J gene: TRBJ2-7; CDR3 length: 11; clone size: NA; D gene: NA
CDR3 protein: CASSHRGTGDFNEKLFF; CDR3 DNA: TGTGCCAGTAGTCACAGAGGGACAGGGGATTTTAATGAAAAACTGTTTTTT; V gene: TRBV19; J gene: TRBJ1-4; CDR3 length: 17; clone size: NA; D gene: TRBD1
CDR3 protein: CASSPRTGSNQPQHF; CDR3 DNA: TGTGCCAGCAGCCCCCGGACAGGTAGCAATCAGCCCCAGCATTTT; V gene: TRBV6-5; J gene: TRBJ1-5; CDR3 length: 15; clone size: NA; D gene: TRBD1
CDR3 protein: CASSLNSGGTGELFF; CDR3 DNA: TGTGCCAGCAGCTTAAATAGCGGGGGAACCGGGGAGCTGTTTTTT; V gene: TRBV7-3; J gene: TRBJ2-2; CDR3 length: 15; clone size: NA; D gene: TRBD2
CDR3 protein: CASSVASGGAGTDTQYF; CDR3 DNA: TGTGCCAGCAGCGTGGCTAGCGGGGGGGCTGGGACAGATACGCAGTATTTT; V gene: TRBV9; J gene: TRBJ2-3; CDR3 length: 17; clone size: NA; D gene: TRBD2
CDR3 protein: CASSPTSSGRNQPQHF; CDR3 DNA: TGTGCCAGCAGCCCAACAAGCTCAGGCCGCAATCAGCCCCAGCATTTT; V gene: TRBV4-2; J gene: TRBJ1-5; CDR3 length: 16; clone size: NA; D gene: NA
CDR3 protein: CATSRGLASGGSTDTQYF; CDR3 DNA: TGTGCCACCAGCAGAGGTCTCGCTAGCGGGGGGAGCACAGATACGCAGTATTTT; V gene: TRBV15; J gene: TRBJ2-3; CDR3 length: 18; clone size: NA; D gene: TRBD2
CDR3 protein: CASSQDGTDYGYTF; CDR3 DNA: TGCGCCAGCAGTCAAGACGGGACAGACTATGGCTACACCTTC; V gene: TRBV23-1; J gene: TRBJ1-2; CDR3 length: 14; clone size: NA; D gene: TRBD1
CDR3 protein: CAWSRQFYEQFF; CDR3 DNA: TGTGCCTGGAGCCGACAGTTCTATGAGCAGTTCTTC; V gene: TRBV30; J gene: TRBJ2-1; CDR3 length: 12; clone size: NA; D gene: NA
CDR3 protein: CASSVGAGANVLTF; CDR3 DNA: TGTGCCAGCAGCGTAGGAGCTGGGGCCAACGTCCTGACTTTC; V gene: TRBV9; J gene: TRBJ2-6; CDR3 length: 14; clone size: NA; D gene: NA
CDR3 protein: CASSPQGAVNTQYF; CDR3 DNA: TGTGCCAGCTCACCGCAGGGCGCCGTTAATACGCAGTATTTT; V gene: TRBV18; J gene: TRBJ2-3; CDR3 length: 14; clone size: once; D gene: NA
CDR3 protein: CASSLPEQFYGYTF; CDR3 DNA: TGTGCCAGCAGCTTACCGGAACAGTTTTATGGCTACACCTTC; V gene: TRBV5-4; J gene: TRBJ1-2; CDR3 length: 14; clone size: NA; D gene: NA
CDR3 protein: CASIQGTGNTIYF; CDR3 DNA: TGTGCCAGTATACAGGGAACTGGAAACACCATATATTTT; V gene: TRBV19; J gene: TRBJ1-3; CDR3 length: 13; clone size: NA; D gene: NA
CDR3 protein: CASSPGSRESPLHF; CDR3 DNA: TGTGCCAGCTCACCGGGATCGAGGGAATCACCCCTCCACTTT; V gene: TRBV18; J gene: TRBJ1-6; CDR3 length: 14; clone size: NA; D gene: NA
CDR3 protein: CASSLWVGGPQGTQYF; CDR3 DNA: TGTGCCAGCAGCTTGTGGGTTGGAGGTCCTCAAGGGACCCAGTACTTC; V gene: TRBV5-6; J gene: TRBJ2-5; CDR3 length: 16; clone size: NA; D gene: NA
CDR3 protein: CASSPGQGIGYGYTF; CDR3 DNA: TGTGCCAGCTCACCAGGGCAGGGGATTGGCTATGGCTACACCTTC; V gene: TRBV18; J gene: TRBJ1-2; CDR3 length: 15; clone size: NA; D gene: NA
CDR3 protein: CSVRTSGGYNEQFF; CDR3 DNA: TGCAGCGTTAGGACTAGCGGGGGGTACAATGAGCAGTTCTTC; V gene: TRBV29-1; J gene: TRBJ2-1; CDR3 length: 14; clone size: NA; D gene: TRBD2
CDR3 protein: CASSQEGVLNSPLHF; CDR3 DNA: TGCGCCAGCAGCCAAGAGGGAGTACTCAATTCACCCCTCCACTTT; V gene: TRBV4-1; J gene: TRBJ1-6; CDR3 length: 15; clone size: NA; D gene: NA
CDR3 protein: CASSKDRGQEPQHF; CDR3 DNA: TGCGCCAGCAGCAAGGACAGGGGGCAGGAGCCCCAGCATTTT; V gene: TRBV5-1; J gene: TRBJ1-5; CDR3 length: 14; clone size: NA; D gene: TRBD1
CDR3 protein: CASNYPGTRHEAFF; CDR3 DNA: TGCGCCAGCAACTACCCCGGGACACGCCATGAAGCTTTCTTT; V gene: TRBV4-1; J gene: TRBJ1-1; CDR3 length: 14; clone size: NA; D gene: NA
CDR3 protein: CASSLSAGPRPNTEAFF; CDR3 DNA: TGTGCCAGCAGCTTAAGTGCGGGACCCAGACCCAACACTGAAGCTTTCTTT; V gene: TRBV11-2; J gene: TRBJ1-1; CDR3 length: 17; clone size: NA; D gene: NA
CDR3 protein: CASSPRQGPNTEAFF; CDR3 DNA: TGTGCCAGCTCACCAAGACAGGGCCCGAACACTGAAGCTTTCTTT; V gene: TRBV18; J gene: TRBJ1-1; CDR3 length: 15; clone size: NA; D gene: TRBD1
CDR3 protein: CASSSGSGGEREDTQYF; CDR3 DNA: TGTGCCAGCAGCTCCGGGAGCGGGGGAGAGAGGGAAGATACGCAGTATTTT; V gene: TRBV7-3; J gene: TRBJ2-3; CDR3 length: 17; clone size: NA; D gene: TRBD2
CDR3 protein: CASSHGSTGELFF; CDR3 DNA: TGTGCCAGCAGCCACGGTAGTACCGGGGAGCTGTTTTTT; V gene: TRBV6-5; J gene: TRBJ2-2; CDR3 length: 13; clone size: once; D gene: NA
CDR3 protein: CASSFRVAQMGEGNQPQHF; CDR3 DNA: TGTGCCAGCAGCTTCAGGGTGGCTCAGATGGGGGAGGGCAATCAGCCCCAGCATTTT; V gene: TRBV5-5; J gene: TRBJ1-5; CDR3 length: 19; clone size: NA; D gene: NA
CDR3 protein: CASSIPGTGVRQYF; CDR3 DNA: TGTGCCAGCAGTATACCCGGGACAGGAGTTAGGCAGTACTTC; V gene: TRBV27; J gene: TRBJ2-7; CDR3 length: 14; clone size: NA; D gene: TRBD1
CDR3 protein: CASSQDQGGSPLHF; CDR3 DNA: TGTGCCAGCAGTCAGGACCAGGGGGGTTCACCCCTCCACTTT; V gene: TRBV2; J gene: TRBJ1-6; CDR3 length: 14; clone size: NA; D gene: TRBD1
CDR3 protein: CASSPQGTSGANVLTF; CDR3 DNA: TGCGCCAGCAGCCCCCAGGGGACCTCTGGGGCCAACGTCCTGACTTTC; V gene: TRBV5-1; J gene: TRBJ2-6; CDR3 length: 16; clone size: few; D gene: NA
CDR3 protein: CAWSVGLSNEQFF; CDR3 DNA: TGTGCCTGGAGTGTTGGGCTCTCCAATGAGCAGTTCTTC; V gene: TRBV30; J gene: TRBJ2-1; CDR3 length: 13; clone size: NA; D gene: NA
CDR3 protein: CASSPGQLEAFF; CDR3 DNA: TGTGCCAGCAGCCCCGGACAGCTAGAAGCTTTCTTT; V gene: TRBV9; J gene: TRBJ1-1; CDR3 length: 12; clone size: NA; D gene: NA
CDR3 protein: CASSFEPDRVAYEQYF; CDR3 DNA: TGTGCCAGCAGCTTCGAACCGGACAGGGTGGCCTACGAGCAGTACTTC; V gene: TRBV5-4; J gene: TRBJ2-7; CDR3 length: 16; clone size: NA; D gene: TRBD1
CDR3 protein: CASSADRGGEAFF; CDR3 DNA: TGTGCCAGCAGTGCCGACAGGGGTGGTGAAGCTTTCTTT; V gene: TRBV6-1; J gene: TRBJ1-1; CDR3 length: 13; clone size: NA; D gene: TRBD1
CDR3 protein: CASSRERGTEAFF; CDR3 DNA: TGCGCCAGCAGCCGAGAGAGGGGGACTGAAGCTTTCTTT; V gene: TRBV7-2; J gene: TRBJ1-1; CDR3 length: 13; clone size: NA; D gene: NA
CDR3 protein: CASETGGNYYGYTF; CDR3 DNA: TGTGCCAGCGAGACAGGGGGCAATTACTATGGCTACACCTTC; V gene: TRBV5-6; J gene: TRBJ1-2; CDR3 length: 14; clone size: NA; D gene: TRBD1
CDR3 protein: CATLTSGGAGESQYF; CDR3 DNA: TGTGCCACCCTAACTAGCGGGGGGGCAGGGGAATCGCAGTATTTT; V gene: TRBV19; J gene: TRBJ2-3; CDR3 length: 15; clone size: NA; D gene: TRBD2
CDR3 protein: CASSVVDNSPYGYTF; CDR3 DNA: TGTGCCAGCAGCGTAGTAGACAACAGCCCCTATGGCTACACCTTC; V gene: TRBV9; J gene: TRBJ1-2; CDR3 length: 15; clone size: once; D gene: NA
CDR3 protein: CASSLGGQGYTEAFF; CDR3 DNA: TGTGCCAGCAGCTTAGGGGGACAGGGCTACACTGAAGCTTTCTTT; V gene: TRBV11-3; J gene: TRBJ1-1; CDR3 length: 15; clone size: NA; D gene: TRBD1
CDR3 protein: CASSLVGGEMNTEAFF; CDR3 DNA: TGTGCCAGCAGCTTAGTTGGGGGGGAGATGAACACTGAAGCTTTCTTT; V gene: TRBV7-2; J gene: TRBJ1-1; CDR3 length: 16; clone size: NA; D gene: NA